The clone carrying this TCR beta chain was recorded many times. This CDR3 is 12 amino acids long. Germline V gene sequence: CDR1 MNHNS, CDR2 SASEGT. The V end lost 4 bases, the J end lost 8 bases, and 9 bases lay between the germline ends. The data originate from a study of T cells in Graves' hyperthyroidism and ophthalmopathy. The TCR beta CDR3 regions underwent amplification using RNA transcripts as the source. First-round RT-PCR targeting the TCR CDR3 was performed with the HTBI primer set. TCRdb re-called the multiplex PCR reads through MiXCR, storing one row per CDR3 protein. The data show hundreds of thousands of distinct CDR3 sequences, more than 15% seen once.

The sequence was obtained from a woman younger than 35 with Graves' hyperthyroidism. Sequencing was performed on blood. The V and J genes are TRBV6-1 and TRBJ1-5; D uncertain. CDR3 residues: CASSGLDEPQHF. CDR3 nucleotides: TGTGCCAGCAGTGGGTTAGATGAGCCCCAGCATTTT.